This is a list of T cell receptor beta chains from one sample in a study of vaccination effects on CD4 cells after COVID-19. Repertoires were generated with immunoSEQ multiplex PCR, while TCRdb's copy carries only in-frame clones and drops some. The sample includes roughly 70,000 clones, about 69% of them seen just once. Their specific antigens are unknown. Material: CD4+ T cells from PBMCs cultured with HIV peptides, obtained before COVID-19 vaccination. The origin of the receptors is a human donor who had a prior SARS-CoV-2 infection. The CDR3 runs from the conserved cysteine through the conserved F or W. The D gene is left open where the match is weak. Not every row has a clone size; where given, it reads once, few, many or a size class.

v_call	clone_size	d_call	j_call	cdr3_aa	cdr3_nt
TRBV11-3	-	-	TRBJ2-5	CASTRDARETQYF	TGTGCCAGCACCCGGGACGCCCGGGAGACCCAGTACTTC
TRBV5-8	-	-	TRBJ2-5	CASSLELSAQETQYF	TGTGCCAGCAGCTTGGAACTGAGCGCTCAAGAGACCCAGTACTTC
TRBV11-1	-	-	TRBJ2-5	CASSYQDSLKTQYF	TGTGCCAGCAGCTACCAGGACTCCCTTAAGACCCAGTACTTC
TRBV27	-	TRBD1	TRBJ2-5	CASSLTGDLWQETQYF	TGTGCCAGCAGTCTCACAGGGGACCTGTGGCAAGAGACCCAGTACTTC
TRBV2	once	-	TRBJ1-1	CASSDQGRSTEAFF	TGTGCCAGCAGTGACCAGGGTAGGAGCACTGAAGCTTTCTTT
TRBV2	-	-	TRBJ1-4	CASSKLGITNEKLFF	TGTGCCAGCTCAAAACTTGGGATAACTAATGAAAAACTGTTTTTT
TRBV5-1	-	-	TRBJ1-1	CASSRPGGLVEAFF	TGCGCCAGCAGCCGCCCCGGGGGGTTGGTAGAAGCTTTCTTT
TRBV29-1	-	TRBD1	TRBJ2-7	CSVVDRVDYEQYF	TGCAGCGTTGTAGACAGGGTGGACTACGAGCAGTACTTC
TRBV18	few	-	TRBJ2-6	CASSPQGYGANVLTF	TGTGCCAGCTCACCACAGGGGTATGGGGCCAACGTCCTGACTTTC
TRBV6-4	-	-	TRBJ1-2	CASSEEAGPRYGYTF	TGTGCCAGCAGTGAGGAGGCAGGGCCTAGATATGGCTACACCTTC
TRBV9	-	TRBD1	TRBJ1-2	CASSGTSGGYGYTF	TGTGCCAGCAGCGGAACTTCAGGGGGCTATGGCTACACCTTC
TRBV6-4	-	-	TRBJ1-2	CASTEGGRVDYGYTF	TGTGCCAGCACGGAAGGGGGGAGGGTTGACTATGGCTACACCTTC
TRBV7-2	-	-	TRBJ2-3	CASSYTSSSTDTQYF	TGTGCCAGCAGCTACACATCGTCTAGCACAGATACGCAGTATTTT
TRBV5-1	few	-	TRBJ1-2	CASSLVATDYGYTF	TGCGCCAGCAGCTTGGTTGCAACGGATTATGGCTACACCTTC
TRBV6-1	few	-	TRBJ2-7	CASSEAGLKYEQYF	TGTGCCAGCAGTGAAGCCGGGCTCAAATACGAGCAGTACTTC
TRBV2	-	TRBD1	TRBJ2-1	CASYAGTGGYNEQFF	TGTGCCAGTTACGCCGGGACAGGGGGATACAATGAGCAGTTCTTC
TRBV28	-	-	TRBJ1-2	CASSYNYGYTF	TGTGCCAGCAGTTATAACTATGGCTACACCTTC
TRBV30	-	TRBD1	TRBJ2-7	CAWGDRGVYEQYF	TGTGCCTGGGGGGACAGGGGGGTCTACGAGCAGTACTTC
TRBV9	-	-	TRBJ1-3	CASSAGTGNTIYF	TGTGCCAGCAGTGCAGGGACCGGAAACACCATATATTTT
TRBV5-1	few	TRBD2	TRBJ2-3	CASSSGTSGWADTQYF	TGCGCCAGCAGCTCCGGGACTAGCGGGTGGGCAGATACGCAGTATTTT
TRBV9	-	TRBD2	TRBJ2-1	CASSPSSRGVAGGRFNEQFF	TGTGCCAGCAGCCCAAGTAGTCGTGGAGTAGCGGGGGGGCGGTTCAATGAGCAGTTCTTC
TRBV6-5	once	TRBD1	TRBJ2-5	CASTVDREETQYF	TGTGCCAGCACCGTAGACAGGGAAGAGACCCAGTACTTC
TRBV5-1	-	-	TRBJ2-3	CASSLDVFTDTQYF	TGCGCCAGCAGCTTGGACGTATTCACAGATACGCAGTATTTT
TRBV19	-	-	TRBJ2-1	CASSIDSRPGYNEQFF	TGTGCCAGTAGTATAGATAGCCGGCCGGGGTACAATGAGCAGTTCTTC
TRBV5-4	-	TRBD2	TRBJ2-7	CASSLAGSPYEQYF	TGTGCCAGCAGTCTAGCGGGATCCCCCTACGAGCAGTACTTC
TRBV29-1	-	TRBD1	TRBJ1-4	CSVRGTGINEKLFF	TGCAGCGTTCGCGGGACAGGGATTAATGAAAAACTGTTTTTT
TRBV2	-	-	TRBJ1-2	CASGAEYYGYTF	TGTGCCAGTGGGGCAGAATACTATGGCTACACCTTC
TRBV19	-	-	TRBJ2-1	CASSFSASAYNEQFF	TGTGCCAGTAGTTTTAGCGCGTCGGCCTACAATGAGCAGTTCTTC
TRBV9	-	TRBD1	TRBJ1-2	CASSVQGDYGYTF	TGTGCCAGCAGCGTACAGGGGGATTATGGCTACACCTTC
TRBV27	few	TRBD1	TRBJ1-6	CATRSDRDNSPLHF	TGTGCCACCAGGTCGGACAGGGACAATTCACCCCTCCACTTT
TRBV5-1	-	-	TRBJ2-3	CASSLYPLQADTQYF	TGCGCCAGCAGCTTGTACCCCCTACAGGCGGATACGCAGTATTTT
TRBV5-1	-	-	TRBJ2-7	CASSADGRTYEQYF	TGCGCCAGCAGCGCGGACGGGCGGACCTACGAGCAGTACTTC
TRBV19	-	-	TRBJ1-6	CASSTLGTGTYYNSPLHF	TGTGCCAGTAGTACCCTCGGGACGGGGACATACTATAATTCACCCCTCCACTTT
TRBV19	-	-	TRBJ1-2	CASKRDASYGYTF	TGTGCCAGCAAGCGGGACGCAAGCTATGGCTACACCTTC
TRBV9	-	TRBD2	TRBJ2-1	CASSPAGGSGRYNEQFF	TGTGCCAGCAGTCCTGCCGGTGGTAGCGGGAGGTACAATGAGCAGTTCTTC
TRBV2	-	TRBD1	TRBJ2-1	CASSEGGGLEQFF	TGTGCCAGCAGTGAAGGAGGGGGCCTTGAGCAGTTCTTC
TRBV11-2	few	-	TRBJ2-7	CASSSQGYEQYF	TGTGCCAGCAGCTCACAGGGTTACGAGCAGTACTTC
TRBV11-3	-	TRBD2	TRBJ2-1	CASSLVFLREGYNEQFF	TGTGCCAGCAGCTTAGTATTTTTGCGGGAGGGTTACAATGAGCAGTTCTTC
TRBV5-1	-	TRBD1	TRBJ2-2	CASSLLDRGQSGELFF	TGCGCCAGCAGCCTACTAGACAGGGGTCAGTCCGGGGAGCTGTTTTTT
TRBV30	few	-	TRBJ2-2	CAWSKPQVRELFF	TGTGCCTGGAGCAAACCCCAGGTCCGGGAGCTGTTTTTT
TRBV5-1	-	-	TRBJ2-7	CASSLDAVSYEQYF	TGCGCCAGCAGCTTGGATGCGGTCTCCTACGAGCAGTACTTC
TRBV21-1	-	-	TRBJ2-2	CASSNGHLASGGNTGELFF	TGTGCCAGCAGCAACGGACATTTGGCTAGCGGGGGGAACACCGGGGAGCTGTTTTTT